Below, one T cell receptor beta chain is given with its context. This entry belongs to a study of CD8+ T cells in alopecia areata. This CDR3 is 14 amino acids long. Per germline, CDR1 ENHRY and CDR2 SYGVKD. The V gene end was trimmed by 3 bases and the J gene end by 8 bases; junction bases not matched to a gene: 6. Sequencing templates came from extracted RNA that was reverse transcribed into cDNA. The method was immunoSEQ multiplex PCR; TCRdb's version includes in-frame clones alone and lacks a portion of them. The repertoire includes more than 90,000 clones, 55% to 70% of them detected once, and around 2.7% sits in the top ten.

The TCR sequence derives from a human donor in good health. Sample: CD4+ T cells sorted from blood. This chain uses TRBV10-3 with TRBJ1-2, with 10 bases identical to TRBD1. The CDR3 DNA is TGTGCCATCAGTGACGGGACAGGGGATCGGGGCTACACCTTC. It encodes CAISDGTGDRGYTF.